What follows are 5 T cell receptor beta chains derived from one specimen sequenced in a study of OX40 agonist ivuxolimab in advanced cancers. Sequencing used immunoSEQ multiplex PCR; TCRdb keeps in-frame clones, though not all of them. This table has roughly 49,000 clones, 65% to 85% appearing once. Here the sequenced sample was CD4+ or CD8+ T cells sorted from blood, taken in a trial of the OX40 agonist ivuxolimab. The receptors originated from an adult with an advanced solid tumor such as melanoma, head and neck, liver or kidney cancer.

The chain has TRBV4-2 and TRBJ2-2, with 13 positions matching TRBD2. Per germline, CDR1 LGHNA and CDR2 YNFKEQ. The length of the CDR3 is 19 residues. The junction had 8 bases not matched to a gene; V was cut back by 4 bases and J by 0 bases. CDR3 sequence reads: CASSRAPGLAGSNTGELFF. CDR3 nucleotides: TGTGCCAGCAGCCGCGCCCCGGGACTAGCGGGGTCGAACACCGGGGAGCTGTTTTTT.

The chain employs TRBV7-2 and TRBJ2-5; no firm D call. The CDR3 is 12 residues long. V was clipped by 4 bases and J by 4 bases, with 7 bases between them. Germline V gene data show CDR1 as SGHTA and CDR2 as FQGNSA. This chain's CDR3 is CASSSPSETQYF. The CDR3 region has the DNA TGTGCCAGCAGCTCGCCCTCAGAGACCCAGTACTTC.

The V call is TRBV2, the J call TRBJ2-1; 9 nucleotides line up with TRBD1. Losses at the gene ends were 8 bases for V and 7 bases for J; bases not matched to a gene: 6. CDR1 and CDR2 (germline): SNHLY, FYNNEI. This CDR3 comprises 13 residues. The CDR3 loop reads CASDRDRVNEQFF. As DNA, the CDR3 is TGTGCCAGCGACCGGGACAGGGTTAATGAGCAGTTCTTC.

The chain recombines TRBV6-6 with TRBJ2-7; tentatively, D is TRBD1 (5 bases). The germline CDR1 and CDR2 sequences are MNHNY and SVGAGI (reference sequence). The CDR3 totals 12 residues. V dropped 4 bases and J dropped 12 bases, with 16 bases sitting between them. DNA for the CDR3: TGTGCCAGCAGTTTGCAGGGAAAAGAGAGGTACTTC. This codes for CASSLQGKERYF.

V gene TRBV20-1 combines with J gene TRBJ2-5; no reliable D call. V lost 2 bases and J lost 3, with 4 bases in between. From germline, CDR1 is DFQATT and CDR2 SNEGSKA (reference sequence). This CDR3 has 11 residues. The CDR3 nucleotides are TGCAGTGCTAGACCGGAAGAGACCCAGTACTTC. Amino acid sequence: CSARPEETQYF.